A single sample gave rise to the 20 T cell receptor beta chains below, sequenced in a study of T cell repertoires in cytomegalovirus infection. For these TCRs, the target antigens are not known. TCRdb fed the reads into MiXCR, producing one record per CDR3 protein. Counted here are some 800,000 distinct CDR3 sequences, approximately 29% occurring once; the ten biggest clones make up 12%. The input for sequencing was cultured CD8+ T cells from PBMCs, taken from culture after CMV antigen stimulation. The receptor set was obtained from a human donor in good health (CMV status not recorded). Some clones in this sample may be carry-over from other donors' samples.

This clonotype occurred many times. V is TRBV7-6 and J is TRBJ2-2; 14 nucleotides agree with TRBD2. The ends lost 0 bases at V and 4 bases at J; junction bases unmatched: 4. CDR1 is SGHVS, CDR2 FNYEAQ, per germline. The CDR3 is made up of 18 amino acids. The CDR3, as DNA: TGTGCCAGCAGCTTAGCCTGGACTAGCGGGGGGCTCACCGGGGAGCTGTTTTTT. Its translation: CASSLAWTSGGLTGELFF.

The chain is built from TRBV20-1 and TRBJ2-1; no clear D. The germline gives CDR1 DFQATT, CDR2 SNEGSKA (reference sequence). Trimming took off 6 bases at V and 0 bases at J, with 6 bases between the two ends. This CDR3 contains 12 residues. CDR3 DNA: TGCAGTGCCTGGGACTCCTACAATGAGCAGTTCTTC. Its protein is CSAWDSYNEQFF.

The rearrangement joins TRBV12-3 or TRBV12-4 to TRBJ2-6; 8 bases line up with TRBD2. V shed 2 bases and J 1 base; nucleotides not matched to a gene: 25. The CDR3 runs 24 residues. The CDR3 protein is CASSLRKTLGRGGGSISGANVLTF. The CDR3 DNA reads TGTGCCAGCAGTTTACGGAAGACTTTAGGTCGGGGGGGGGGATCAATTTCTGGGGCCAACGTCCTGACTTTC.

The genes are TRBV23-1 and TRBJ2-1; D possibly uses TRBD1 or TRBD2 (5 bases each). TRBV23-1 is designated an ORF whose function remains uncertain. The germline V and J ends were trimmed by 6 bases and 2 bases, with 17 bases remaining between them. The CDR3 extends over 16 amino acids. The CDR3 sequence: CASSPLGLGAYNEQFF. The DNA for the CDR3 is TGCGCCAGCAGCCCACTGGGGCTGGGGGCCTACAATGAGCAGTTCTTC.

This clonotype appeared a few times. The V gene is TRBV7-9, the J gene TRBJ1-1, with a tentative D call TRBD1 (6 bases). The CDR3 contains 11 residues. Germline V lookup: CDR1 SEHNR, CDR2 FQNEAQ (reference sequence). V dropped 6 bases and J dropped 11 bases, with 13 bases sitting between them. The CDR3 coding sequence is TGTGCCAGCAGGCTAACAGGGAGGGCTTTCTTT. Translated, it gives CASRLTGRAFF.

This clonotype was recorded many times. J is TRBJ2-3 and V is TRBV7-6; D uncertain. This CDR3 is 14 amino acids long. Looked up from germline, CDR1 is SGHVS and CDR2 is FNYEAQ. Trimming removed 4 bases at V and 2 bases at J, with 10 bases between. This CDR3 reads CASSSGPVTDTQYF. CDR3 in DNA: TGTGCCAGCAGCTCCGGACCGGTCACAGATACGCAGTATTTT.

This chain uses TRBV4-1 with TRBJ2-3; D ambiguous. This CDR3 has 14 residues. The germline V gene encodes CDR1 MGHRA and CDR2 YSYEKL. The V gene lost 1 base and the J gene lost 0 bases, with 5 bases spanning the gap. Here the CDR3 reads CASSQGDSTDTQYF. Here the CDR3 DNA reads TGCGCCAGCAGCCAAGGTGACAGCACAGATACGCAGTATTTT.

Regarding this clonotype: A read error is possible here, since a much larger clone lies one base away. V and J are TRBV7-6 and TRBJ2-3; no clear D. The CDR3 loop spans 15 amino acids. Per the germline V gene, CDR1 is SGHVS and CDR2 is FNYEAQ. V dropped 1 base and J dropped 1 base, with 9 bases sitting between them. The CDR3 spells CASSLEAKGTDTQYF. The CDR3 bases are TGTGCCAGCAGCTTAGAAGCCAAGGGCACAGATACGCAGTATTTT.

This clonotype was counted between two and nine times. This chain uses TRBV20-1 with TRBJ1-3; 7 nucleotides agree with TRBD1. Losses at the gene ends were 1 base for V and 1 base for J; bases not matched to a gene: 13. In germline, CDR1 is DFQATT, CDR2 SNEGSKA (reference sequence). The CDR3 extends over 18 amino acids. CDR3 nucleotides: TGCAGTGCTAGAGGACCGCCGTGGACAGGCCGATCTGGAAACACCATATATTTT. This translates into CSARGPPWTGRSGNTIYF.

This chain connects TRBV3-1 to TRBJ2-1, with D possibly being TRBD1 or TRBD2 (5 bases each). The V end lost 5 bases, the J end lost 5 bases, and 10 bases lay between the germline ends. The CDR3 runs 13 residues. Germline values: CDR1 LGHDT, CDR2 YNNKEL (reference sequence). The DNA of the CDR3 is TGTGCCAGCAGCGGGGACGTCGACAATGAGCAGTTCTTC. Its protein product is CASSGDVDNEQFF.

The V and J genes are TRBV15 and TRBJ1-4, with D hard to call. Trimming removed 1 base from V and 4 bases from J, with 10 bases in between. The CDR3 has 15 amino acids. Germline values: CDR1 LNHNV, CDR2 YYDKDF (reference sequence). CDR3 protein: CATSRVEEINEKLFF. CDR3 coding DNA: TGTGCCACCAGCAGAGTCGAGGAAATTAATGAAAAACTGTTTTTT.

This clonotype came up a few times. The rearrangement uses TRBV7-3 and TRBJ1-4, with D unresolved. Trimming stripped 5 bases from V and 6 bases from J, with 16 bases between. Germline assignment: CDR1 SGHTA and CDR2 FQGTGA. The CDR3 covers 15 residues. CDR3 nucleotide sequence: TGTGCCAGCAGCCCCCCCCGAGCCCCAGATGAAAAACTGTTTTTT. This encodes CASSPPRAPDEKLFF.

This clonotype was seen only a few times. This chain joins TRBV7-3 and TRBJ1-1; a possible D gene is TRBD1 (6 bases). The CDR3 extends over 15 amino acids. Deletions cut 1 base from V and 5 bases from J, with 14 bases between. Germline values: CDR1 SGHTA, CDR2 FQGTGA. CDR3 in amino acids: CASSLMGRGGTEAFF. CDR3 DNA: TGTGCCAGCAGCTTAATGGGCAGGGGAGGGACTGAAGCTTTCTTT.

This clonotype was counted many times. The CDR3 region is CAILIRRPGTGGDGTNEQFF. In nucleotides, the CDR3 is TGTGCCATCTTGATCCGGCGACCCGGGACAGGGGGCGACGGGACGAATGAGCAGTTCTTC. This sequence joins TRBV10-3 and TRBJ2-1; TRBD1 agrees at 12 bases. V dropped 8 bases and J dropped 7; count of bases not matched to a gene: 24. Germline V gene sequence: CDR1 ENHRY, CDR2 SYGVKD. The CDR3 is 20 residues long.

This clonotype was detected many times. CDR3 bases: TGTGCCAGCAGCCTCAAGGGACAGTATCGTCAAGAGACCCAGTACTTC. It codes for CASSLKGQYRQETQYF. V gene TRBV7-8 combines with J gene TRBJ2-5, with 7 bases matching TRBD1. Per germline, CDR1 SGHVS and CDR2 FQNEAQ. V dropped 5 bases and J dropped 2; count of bases not matched to a gene: 11. The CDR3 length is 16 residues.

This clonotype was observed a few times. V and J are TRBV27 and TRBJ2-6; D perhaps matches TRBD2 (6 bases). Germline-derived CDR1 and CDR2 are MNHEY and SMNVEV (reference sequence). Trimming left V 6 bases short and J 3 bases short, with 21 bases between. The CDR3 has 18 residues. CDR3 loop: CASRQAGTVLVGANVLTF. In DNA form, the CDR3 reads TGTGCCAGCAGACAGGCCGGGACTGTCCTAGTTGGGGCCAACGTCCTGACTTTC.

The genes are TRBV7-9 and TRBJ2-7, with 8 bases matching TRBD1. Germline CDR1 and CDR2: SEHNR and FQNEAQ (reference sequence). There are 13 residues in the CDR3. The junction had 5 bases not matched to a gene; V was cut back by 5 bases and J by 5 bases. The CDR3 sequence is CASSRQGSDEQYF. CDR3 coding DNA: TGTGCCAGCAGCCGACAGGGGAGCGACGAGCAGTACTTC.

About this clonotype: At one end the junction does not follow the germline gene, possibly because of a read error. The gene calls are TRBV11-1 and TRBJ2-1; TRBD2 agrees at 9 bases. Germline CDR1 SGHAT, CDR2 FQDESV (reference sequence). The CDR3 consists of 15 residues. The CDR3, as DNA: TGTGCCAGCAACTTAGTGCGGGGGGGCCGGAATGAGCAGTTCTTC. Protein: CASNLVRGGRNEQFF.

This clonotype has only a few counts. The V gene is TRBV12-5, the J gene TRBJ2-2; D is possibly TRBD1 (6 bases). The CDR3 consists of 13 residues. Germline CDR1 is LGHNT and CDR2 is FRNRAP. Between the trimmed V and J ends, which lost 3 bases and 5 bases, there was a span of 7 bases. For the CDR3, the DNA is TGTGCTAGTGGTTTCGGACAGACCGGGGAGCTGTTTTTT. Translating gives CASGFGQTGELFF.

J is TRBJ2-7 and V is TRBV6-1; the D gene could be TRBD1 or TRBD2 (5 bases each). The CDR3 length is 18 residues. CDR1 is MNHNS and CDR2 is SASEGT in the germline V gene. Trimming removed 1 base at V and 3 bases at J, with 22 bases between. The CDR3 nucleotides are TGTGCCAGCAGTGAAGACGCCTGGGACGGTGTCTTCGACTACGAGCAGTACTTC. Its translation is CASSEDAWDGVFDYEQYF.